What follows describes a single TCR beta chain. This clone was recorded at least ten times. No antigen is known for it. The record has no base qualities; no much larger clone is one base away. TCRbeta CDR3 regions were amplified from genomic DNA by means of the immunoSEQ Assay, a bias-controlled multiplex PCR. Regarding the original processing steps: The number of nucleated cells in each sample was estimated by amplification of reference gene primers within the assay. To quantify the absolute abundance of each unique TCRbeta CDR3 rearrangement, sequence reads were collapsed and filtered. Productive Simpson clonality was computed per sample as the square root of Simpson's diversity index over productive rearrangements. Entries here come from immuneACCESS through TCRdb and include only in-frame sequences with V and J called. Some clones fail to appear in such tables; in the studies checked, an unresolved V gene covers under half of the shortfall, and the cause of the remainder is unknown. V and J calls and clone size are copied from that table; D and trimming were computed from the DNA. In all, the sample holds 200,000 to 250,000 clones, and around 81% of those were seen once. The ten largest clones add up to 13% of the sample.

Collaborating institutions collected whole blood in K2EDTA tubes following their own protocols. For TCRbeta analysis, collaborators shipped samples in one of three forms: frozen whole blood, isolated PBMCs, or DNA extracted from either of those sample types. This entry comes from a study of blood T cell repertoires in COVID-19 (dated by TCRdb to 2020 to 2022). Regarding the complete study: The collaborator samples originated in the United States, Italy and Spain and spanned the acute and convalescent phases of COVID-19. The material from the prospective study consisted of cDNA or gDNA derived from T cells, B-cell-depleted T cells, or PBMCs. The dataset comprised deeply sampled blood TCRbeta repertoires from subjects exposed to, actively infected with, or recovered from COVID-19. The repertoires were made available in a free public database intended to serve as a resource for research on the immune response to SARS-CoV-2. The samples were drawn from the first 160 participants of the ongoing ImmuneRACE study and from 1,254 subjects provided by 6 global collaborators. A de-identified subject ID, COVID-19 status, age in years and sex were almost always included in the sample metadata. Where available, HLA class I and class II types were taken from metadata supplied by the sample provider and were not determined by assay-based typing.

General findings and caveats noted by the study authors: How much clinical and demographic metadata was included differed by source and by participant, and the metadata was provided uncurated.

This TCR was sampled from a human donor in a cohort sampled during active COVID-19. The specimen was peripheral blood.

This receptor has the CDR3 CASSSGQGVGNSPLHF. At the DNA level, the sequence is TGTGCCAGCAGCTCGGGACAGGGGGTTGGAAATTCACCCCTCCACTTT. The V and J genes are TRBV9 and TRBJ1-6; the central 11 bases match TRBD1. The V end gives up 4 bases and the J end 7 bases, leaving 7 bases in the junction not matched to a gene. Measured from the cysteine to the phenylalanine, the CDR3 is 16 residues long. The retained sequence is limited to the CDR3, 48 bases, with the frame set at the first base. CDR1 and CDR2 are read off the germline V gene as SGDLS and YYNGEE.